This T cell receptor beta chain was found in a study of PD-1 blockade in classical Hodgkin lymphoma (TCRdb year 2020). General notes on the study: Nivolumab dosing was 3 mg/kg intravenously every 2 weeks, continuing until either disease progression or unacceptable toxicity. A peripheral blood immune signature of response to PD-1 blockade in classical Hodgkin lymphoma was defined using TCR beta sequencing and CyTOF.

Overall study outcomes, separate from this receptor: Lower diversity was observed in patients in whom nivolumab was started less than 1 year after ASCT, and these patients were excluded from later analyses so that confounding by immune reconstitution would be avoided. Newly diagnosed patients were reported to have lower baseline TCR diversity than healthy donors, and relapsed/refractory patients were reported to have lower baseline TCR diversity still. A significant rise by C4D1 was seen in CD4+ but not CD8+ TCR diversity (p=0.0027 vs p=0.16), with the rise being most apparent in complete responders (p=0.02). The study was limited to a single clinical trial cohort, and causes of repertoire differences, possibly disease activity or prior therapy, remained undefined. Baseline diversity similar to that of newly diagnosed patients was observed in trial patients achieving complete response, whereas significantly lower diversity was observed in partial responders and progressors.

CDR1 and CDR2 are drawn from the germline V gene: ENHRY, SYGVKD. The CDR3 starts with the cysteine, ends with the phenylalanine, and has 17 residues. Just CDR3 DNA is preserved here, 51 bases in frame from base 1. From V the trimming removes 4 bases and from J it removes 6 bases, while the gene matches leave 11 bases of the junction unaccounted for. A remark on this clone: The antigen it binds to is not known. Base qualities are not recorded, but no much larger clone differs from it by a single base.

Genomic DNA was isolated using the Qiagen DNeasy kit from unsorted PBMCs as well as from negatively selected CD4+ and CD8+ fractions. TCR beta CDR3 regions were amplified by immunoSEQ multiplex PCR using primers annealing to V and J segments. A synthetic immune receptor repertoire was used to minimize amplification bias, and remaining bias was computationally removed after sequencing. The study's own analysis went as follows. Repertoire diversity was quantified as the Shannon entropy index using custom Python scripts. Unsorted, CD4+ and CD8+ repertoires were analyzed separately, except in combined analyses where CD4+ and CD8+ sequences were merged in silico. A clone was considered expanded if an increase in frequency of at least 2-fold after treatment relative to C1D1 was found, and a pseudocount of 0.5 was applied to clones undetected at baseline. Clones with 0 or 1 copy at C1D1 were classified as singleton clones, and clones with 2 or more copies were classified as non-singleton clones. Clones expanded in unsorted samples were labelled as CD4+, CD8+ or unknown by matching protein sequences in sorted samples from the same patient. Wilcoxon tests on paired samples were used to test diversity changes from C1D1 to C4D1. Here the immuneACCESS table is served through TCRdb, limited to in-frame sequences with V and J called. Missing clones are a known gap in these copies; in checked studies unresolved V genes cover under half, and the rest lacks a known reason. V and J calls plus clone size are reproduced from that table; the DNA served to infer D and trimming. Within this sample are 47,000 or so clones, with around 72% of them counted one time only. Jointly, the top ten make up roughly 11% of the sample.

This sample's time point label indicates: cycle 1 day 1 (C1D1), immediately before nivolumab initiation. All trial patients had relapsed after autologous stem cell transplantation, with cohorts A, B and C differing in prior brentuximab vedotin exposure. The trial cohort comprised some 60 patients with relapsed/refractory classical Hodgkin lymphoma whose best overall responses were complete response, partial response or progressive disease. Trial patients were treated with single-agent nivolumab in the multi-cohort phase II CheckMate 205 trial. An independent review committee assessed best overall response by applying the 2007 International Working Group response criteria. Trial PBMCs were obtained immediately prior to nivolumab initiation (C1D1) and on therapy at cycle 2 day 1 and cycle 4 day 1. Peripheral blood was collected in 8 mL Vacutainer Cell Preparation Tubes, from which PBMCs were isolated by centrifugation and then cryopreserved.

This material consisted of peripheral blood mononuclear cells (PBMCs), taken at baseline. The receptor chain draws on TRBV10-3 and TRBJ2-1; the junction holds 11 bases that match TRBD1. The TCR was taken from a human donor with classical Hodgkin lymphoma. At the DNA level, the sequence is TGTGCCATCAGTGGGAACCGCCGGGACAGGGGGAGCAATGAGCAGTTCTTC. Protein translation: CAISGNRRDRGSNEQFF.